These 29 T cell receptor beta chains came from one sample sequenced in a study of CD8 T cells in ankylosing spondylitis. One entry per CDR3 protein results from TCRdb running MiXCR on the 5' RACE reads. The repertoire includes fewer than 250,000 distinct CDR3 sequences, roughly a tenth of them detected once, and about 3% sits in the top ten. The sample taken for sequencing was blood, either unsorted or a sorted T cell fraction (not recorded which). These receptor sequences come from a male donor with ankylosing spondylitis or in good health (not recorded which).

J is TRBJ2-1 and V is TRBV7-2, with 11 positions matching TRBD2. V dropped 0 bases and J dropped 8; count of bases not matched to a gene: 3. This CDR3 comprises 15 residues. Germline loops: CDR1 SGHTA, CDR2 FQGNSA. This CDR3 is CASSLAGTSGYEQFF. As DNA, the CDR3 is TGTGCCAGCAGCTTAGCGGGGACTAGCGGTTATGAGCAGTTCTTC.

The sample holds a few counts of this clonotype. The rearrangement joins TRBV30 to TRBJ2-3; 9 bases map to TRBD2. The V and J ends lost 0 bases and 2 bases, in that order; junction bases with no gene match: 6. The CDR3 has 16 residues. Germline V lookup: CDR1 GTSNPN, CDR2 SVGIG (reference sequence). The CDR3 DNA reads as TGTGCCTGGAGTGTAGGTAGCGGGGGATCCACAGATACGCAGTATTTT. It codes for CAWSVGSGGSTDTQYF.

This clonotype was seen ten or more times. The V call is TRBV4-2, the J call TRBJ1-4; D may be TRBD1 (5 bases). The CDR3 is 17 residues long. The V gene lost 1 base and the J gene lost 6 bases, with 18 bases spanning the gap. Germline V gives CDR1 LGHNA, CDR2 YNFKEQ. The CDR3 DNA reads as TGTGCCAGCAGCCAAGGAAACCTCGGGACGCAAGATGAAAAACTGTTTTTT. Amino acid sequence: CASSQGNLGTQDEKLFF.

This chain joins TRBV4-1 and TRBJ1-5, with D possibly being TRBD1 (6 bases). Germline assignment: CDR1 MGHRA and CDR2 YSYEKL. Trimming left V 3 bases short and J 3 bases short, with 12 bases between. The length of the CDR3 is 15 residues. The CDR3 nucleotides read TGCGCCAGCAGCCAGGGAAACAGGGACAATCAGCCCCAGCATTTT. As protein: CASSQGNRDNQPQHF.

V usage is TRBV11-2 and J usage is TRBJ2-7; D possibly corresponds to TRBD2 (5 bases). CDR1 is SGHAT and CDR2 is FQNNGV in the germline V gene. Trimming pared 5 bases from V and 0 bases from J, leaving 17 bases between. The CDR3 totals 16 residues. This CDR3 reads CASSGRGLVNSYEQYF. For the CDR3, the DNA is TGTGCCAGCAGCGGCAGAGGACTCGTTAACTCCTACGAGCAGTACTTC.

In its sample, this clonotype was seen many times. The chain recombines TRBV19 with TRBJ1-2; 7 bases agree with TRBD1. From germline, CDR1 is LNHDA and CDR2 SQIVND (reference sequence). This CDR3 is 15 amino acids long. Trimming at V came to 8 bases and at J to 0 bases, leaving 9 bases not matched to a gene. DNA of the CDR3: TGTGCCAGTGGGCCCGGGACAGCATCTAACTATGGCTACACCTTC. Residues: CASGPGTASNYGYTF.

This clonotype has just a few counts. The chain employs TRBV5-1 and TRBJ2-1; 7 bases match TRBD2. This CDR3 contains 15 residues. Germline V gives CDR1 SGHRS, CDR2 YFSETQ. V was clipped by 6 bases and J by 3 bases; unmatched bases: 9. The CDR3 region is CASTSWEGRYNEQFF. The CDR3 DNA sequence: TGCGCCAGCACCAGTTGGGAGGGCCGCTACAATGAGCAGTTCTTC.

Of note for this clonotype: A much larger clonotype is one base distant, so this may be a read error. This chain links TRBV6-2 or TRBV6-3 with TRBJ2-5; D call uncertain. The CDR3 spans 13 residues. The germline CDR1 and CDR2 sequences are MNHEY and SVGEGT. This CDR3 reads CVSSYGRKETQYF. Here the CDR3 DNA reads TGTGTCAGCAGTTACGGAAGAAAAGAGACCCAGTACTTC.

DNA for the CDR3: TGTGCCAGCAGCCAAGATAAGCAAGTTGCAGATACGCAGTATTTT. Its translation is CASSQDKQVADTQYF. This chain joins TRBV4-2 and TRBJ2-3; D gene ambiguous. Trimming removed 0 bases at V and 4 bases at J, with 11 bases between. Germline V gene lookup returns CDR1 LGHNA and CDR2 YNFKEQ. The CDR3 extends over 15 amino acids.

This clonotype was counted at least ten times. The V call is TRBV6-1, the J call TRBJ2-7; a weak D match, TRBD1 (6 bases). This CDR3 has 17 residues. Per the germline V gene, CDR1 is MNHNS and CDR2 is SASEGT. The V end lost 0 bases, the J end lost 3 bases, and 18 bases lay between the germline ends. In nucleotides, the CDR3 is TGTGCCAGCAGTGAAGCGGCAGGGACATCGTCGGTCTACGAGCAGTACTTC. This codes for CASSEAAGTSSVYEQYF.

This clonotype has a count of ten or more. This chain links TRBV29-1 with TRBJ2-3, with a weak D call TRBD2 (6 bases). Trimming cost V 7 bases and J 0 bases, with 17 bases left between them. CDR1 is SQVTM, CDR2 ANQGSEA, per germline. The CDR3 contains 15 residues. The CDR3 region is CSALPGTSSTDTQYF. Written as DNA, the CDR3 is TGCAGCGCCCTACCTGGGACTTCTAGCACAGATACGCAGTATTTT.

There are many counts of this clonotype. This rearrangement joins TRBV5-6 to TRBJ2-1; D possibly uses TRBD1 or TRBD2 (5 bases each). This CDR3 region has 16 residues. CDR1 is SGHDT and CDR2 is YYEEEE in the germline V gene. Trimming took 0 bases from V and 8 from J, leaving 18 bases between them. The CDR3 sequence is CASSLVPTRDGDEQFF. In DNA, the CDR3 is TGTGCCAGCAGCTTGGTACCCACCCGGGACGGAGATGAGCAGTTCTTC.

The V call is TRBV19, the J call TRBJ2-7; 8 bases are shared with TRBD1. Trimming at V came to 6 bases and at J to 1 base, leaving 11 bases not matched to a gene. The CDR3 consists of 16 residues. CDR1 and CDR2 (germline): LNHDA, SQIVND (reference sequence). This CDR3 reads CASSKNSRTGSYEQYF. Written as DNA, the CDR3 is TGTGCCAGTAGCAAAAACTCCAGGACAGGGTCCTACGAGCAGTACTTC.

Many counts were recorded for this clonotype. This chain links TRBV20-1 with TRBJ2-7; 8 nucleotides agree with TRBD2. After removal of 1 base from V and 7 bases from J, the junction contained 9 bases not matched to a gene. The CDR3 is 14 residues long. Germline-derived CDR1 and CDR2 are DFQATT and SNEGSKA (reference sequence). The CDR3, as DNA: TGCAGTGCTAGAGTACCGGGAGGGCCGGATGAGCAGTACTTC. This codes for CSARVPGGPDEQYF.

This clonotype was observed many times. The chain joins TRBV20-1 to TRBJ2-7; no reliable D call. CDR1 DFQATT and CDR2 SNEGSKA come from the germline V gene (reference sequence). The V gene lost 4 bases and the J gene lost 1 base, with 5 bases spanning the gap. The CDR3 extends over 11 amino acids. The CDR3 nucleotides read TGCAGTGCTACCGCATCCTACGAGCAGTACTTC. Its translation is CSATASYEQYF.

This clonotype was counted at least ten times. This chain uses TRBV21-1 with TRBJ2-5; the table calls TRBD1, which could not be checked here. TRBV21-1 is a pseudogene. This CDR3 spans 14 amino acids. The CDR3 loop is CARSPRDAQETQYF. CDR3 in DNA: TGTGCCCGCTCCCCCCGGGATGCTCAAGAGACCCAGTACTTC.

This clonotype was seen ten or more times. The chain employs TRBV6-2 or TRBV6-3 and TRBJ2-1; no firm D call. Germline V CDR1 and CDR2: MNHEY, SVGEGT. Deletions cut 5 bases from V and 15 bases from J, with 11 bases between. The CDR3 loop spans 10 amino acids. The CDR3 sequence is CASSRAFSFF. Here the CDR3 DNA reads TGTGCCAGCAGTCGAGCGTTCTCGTTCTTC.

The genes are TRBV11-2 and TRBJ2-1; 7 bases align to TRBD2. Germline V CDR1 and CDR2: SGHAT, FQNNGV. The junction had 10 bases not matched to a gene; V was cut back by 8 bases and J by 0 bases. CDR3 length: 16 amino acids. CDR3 in amino acids: CASGQISGASYNEQFF. For the CDR3, the DNA is TGTGCCAGCGGTCAGATAAGCGGGGCCTCCTACAATGAGCAGTTCTTC.

This clonotype came up many times. The rearrangement uses TRBV12-3 or TRBV12-4 and TRBJ1-2, with D possibly matching TRBD1 (6 bases). The germline V and J ends were trimmed by 1 base and 8 bases, with 8 bases remaining between them. The CDR3 loop spans 12 amino acids. The CDR3 is CASSLGGGGYTF. The CDR3 bases are TGTGCCAGCAGTTTAGGGGGGGGCGGCTACACCTTC.

A word on this clonotype: A much more abundant neighbour one base away suggests this may be a read error. V gene TRBV3-1 combines with J gene TRBJ1-1; D unclear. The CDR3 is 13 amino acids. Germline lookup yields CDR1 LGHDT and CDR2 YNNKEL (reference sequence). The CDR3 here is CAGSHGRNTEAFF. The CDR3 nucleotides are TGTGCCGGCAGCCATGGACGGAACACTGAAGCTTTCTTT.

The genes are TRBV20-1 and TRBJ2-1; 7 bases align to TRBD2. V lost 0 bases to trimming and J lost 7 bases; unmatched junction nucleotides: 6. The CDR3 has 14 residues. Germline CDR1 DFQATT, CDR2 SNEGSKA (reference sequence). CDR3 in amino acids: CSARDTGGRNEQFF. The CDR3 bases are TGCAGTGCTAGAGACACGGGAGGTAGGAATGAGCAGTTCTTC.

This clonotype showed up many times. V gene TRBV21-1 combines with J gene TRBJ2-1; the table gives TRBD1 as D, unverified against the DNA. TRBV21-1 is designated a pseudogene. The CDR3 spans 17 residues. The CDR3 coding sequence is TGTGCCAGCAGCACACAAGAAGGGGCGAGCTCCTACAATGAGCAGTTCTTC. It translates to CASSTQEGASSYNEQFF.

This clonotype was detected ten times or more. The chain carries TRBV5-1 and TRBJ1-2; 7 positions agree with TRBD1. J lost 6 bases, V lost 5 bases, and 4 bases had no gene match. Germline V gene lookup returns CDR1 SGHRS and CDR2 YFSETQ. The CDR3 covers 12 residues. CDR3 nucleotide sequence: TGCGCCAGCAGGACGGACAGGCATGGCTACACCTTC. Residues: CASRTDRHGYTF.

This clonotype was found many times. The V gene is TRBV20-1, the J gene TRBJ2-7; a possible D gene is TRBD1 (5 bases). CDR3 length: 12 amino acids. Trimming pared 6 bases from V and 4 bases from J, leaving 13 bases between. CDR1 is DFQATT and CDR2 is SNEGSKA in the germline V gene (reference sequence). The CDR3 nucleotides are TGCAGTGCCACAGACAGAGCATACGAGCAGTACTTC. The encoded protein is CSATDRAYEQYF.

A few counts support this clonotype. The CDR3 here is CASSPSSRDAENYGYTF. As DNA, the CDR3 is TGTGCCAGCAGCCCCAGTTCCAGGGACGCAGAAAACTATGGCTACACCTTC. The chain couples TRBV4-2 to TRBJ1-2, with TRBD1 as a possible D gene (5 bases). The length of the CDR3 is 17 residues. Trimming pared 4 bases from V and 2 bases from J, leaving 20 bases between. The germline CDR1 and CDR2 sequences are LGHNA and YNFKEQ.

The chain recombines TRBV19 with TRBJ1-2, with 8 bases aligning to TRBD1. Unmatched junction bases numbered 8, after V lost 6 bases and J lost 5 bases. The CDR3 has 14 residues. Germline V gives CDR1 LNHDA, CDR2 SQIVND (reference sequence). The CDR3 sequence is CASSFRTGKYGYTF. The CDR3 DNA reads TGTGCCAGTAGCTTCCGGACAGGGAAGTATGGCTACACCTTC.

There are many counts of this clonotype. The V gene is TRBV6-5, the J gene TRBJ2-7; D gene ambiguous. Trimming removed 4 bases at V and 2 bases at J, with 9 bases between. Germline V gives CDR1 MNHEY, CDR2 SVGAGI. The CDR3 runs to 13 residues. In DNA form, the CDR3 reads TGTGCCAGCAGTTCGGCCCCGACCTACGAGCAGTACTTC. Translating it yields CASSSAPTYEQYF.

At least ten counts were recorded for this clonotype. This rearrangement joins TRBV29-1 to TRBJ1-2; D is undetermined. This CDR3 spans 10 amino acids. Germline CDR1 and CDR2: SQVTM and ANQGSEA. The V and J ends lost 0 bases and 6 bases respectively, with 2 bases between them. The CDR3 here is CSVEEDGYTF. Written as DNA, the CDR3 is TGCAGCGTTGAAGAGGATGGCTACACCTTC.

This clonotype was seen many times. V gene TRBV25-1 combines with J gene TRBJ2-1; D gene uncertain. The germline gives CDR1 MGHDK, CDR2 SYGVNS. This CDR3 comprises 15 residues. The V end was cut by 2 bases, the J end by 0 bases, with 8 bases between. The DNA for the CDR3 is TGTGCCAGCAGTGAAGGGATAAGCTCCTACAATGAGCAGTTCTTC. It is translated as CASSEGISSYNEQFF.